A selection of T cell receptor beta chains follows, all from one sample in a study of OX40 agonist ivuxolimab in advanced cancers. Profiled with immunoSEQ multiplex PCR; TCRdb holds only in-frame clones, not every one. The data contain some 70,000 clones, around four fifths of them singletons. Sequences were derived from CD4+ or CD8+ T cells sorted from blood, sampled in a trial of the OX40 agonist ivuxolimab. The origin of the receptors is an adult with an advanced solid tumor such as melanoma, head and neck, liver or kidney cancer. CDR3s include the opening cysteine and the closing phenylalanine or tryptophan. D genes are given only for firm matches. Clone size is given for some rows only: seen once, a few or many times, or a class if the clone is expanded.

TGCGCCAGCAGCTTGGGTCGGGGACGCACAGATACGCAGTATTTT | CASSLGRGRTDTQYF | TRBJ2-3 | TRBV5-1 | NA | NA
TGTGCCAGCAGTTTTAGACTAGCGGGAGACGTGGTACCTCCAGATACGCAGTATTTT | CASSFRLAGDVVPPDTQYF | TRBJ2-3 | TRBV27 | TRBD2 | NA
TGTGCCAGCAGTTACTCGGCGGGTGGTGGCACAGATACGCAGTATTTT | CASSYSAGGGTDTQYF | TRBJ2-3 | TRBV6-5 | NA | NA
TGTGCCAGCAGTGAGTTAGCGGGAGGGCCAGATACGCAGTATTTT | CASSELAGGPDTQYF | TRBJ2-3 | TRBV6-1 | TRBD2 | NA
TGTGCCAGTAGGAATCAGGGGGCTGGAAACACCATATATTTT | CASRNQGAGNTIYF | TRBJ1-3 | TRBV19 | TRBD1 | NA
TGTGCCAGCAGCCCCACGGGACAAACTCTTTCTTACGCCTACGAGCAGTACTTC | CASSPTGQTLSYAYEQYF | TRBJ2-7 | TRBV5-4 | NA | NA
TGTGCCAGCAGCACTGCGCAGGTGAACACTGAAGCTTTCTTT | CASSTAQVNTEAFF | TRBJ1-1 | TRBV7-2 | NA | few
TGCGCCAGCAGCCAAGACAGAGGGTCGACCATTCAGTACTTC | CASSQDRGSTIQYF | TRBJ2-4 | TRBV4-3 | NA | NA
TGTGCCAGCAGTTACCGAGCGCGGGCCGGATCCTACGAGCAGTACTTC | CASSYRARAGSYEQYF | TRBJ2-7 | TRBV6-5 | NA | NA
TGTGCCAGCAGTTTATCGCTCCCAGAGGGTTATAGCAATCAGCCCCAGCATTTT | CASSLSLPEGYSNQPQHF | TRBJ1-5 | TRBV28 | NA | NA
TGTGCCAGTAGGAGGACAGGGGTACAAGAGACCCAGTACTTC | CASRRTGVQETQYF | TRBJ2-5 | TRBV19 | TRBD1 | NA
TGTGCCAGCAGTTACGCTAGCGGGAACACCGGGGAGCTGTTTTTT | CASSYASGNTGELFF | TRBJ2-2 | TRBV6-6 | TRBD2 | NA
TGTGCCAGCAGTGCCTCCGGGACAGGGGACCAGCCCCAGCATTTT | CASSASGTGDQPQHF | TRBJ1-5 | TRBV6-6 | TRBD1 | NA
TGCGCCAGCAGCCAAGACCGGGACAGGGGGATACTCACCTTC | CASSQDRDRGILTF | TRBJ1-2 | TRBV4-3 | TRBD1 | NA
TGTGCCAGCAGCTTATTGACTGGCGAGACCCAGTACTTC | CASSLLTGETQYF | TRBJ2-5 | TRBV7-3 | NA | NA
TGTGCCAGCAGCCCTCAATGGGGGAACAATCAGCCCCAGCATTTT | CASSPQWGNNQPQHF | TRBJ1-5 | TRBV28 | NA | NA
TGTGCCAGTCACCACGGCGGGGGGGCGCATGAGCAGTTCTTC | CASHHGGGAHEQFF | TRBJ2-1 | TRBV19 | TRBD2 | NA
TGTGCCAGCAGTTTACCTCAGGGGATAAACATTCAGTACTTC | CASSLPQGINIQYF | TRBJ2-4 | TRBV28 | NA | NA
TGTGCCAGCAGTTTCCGGGACGGGATGGGAGATACGCAGTATTTT | CASSFRDGMGDTQYF | TRBJ2-3 | TRBV28 | NA | NA